This T cell receptor beta chain was obtained from a study of blood T cell repertoires in COVID-19. Whole-study context: COVID-19 samples from acute and convalescent phases originated in the United States, Italy and Spain. The cDNA or gDNA used as material had been derived from T cells, B-cell-depleted T cells, or PBMCs.

As originally analysed: Reference gene primer amplification yielded estimated nucleated cell counts. TCRdb's copy holds only in-frame clones and misses some; the assay was immunoSEQ multiplex PCR. The V and J calls and clone size were taken over from that table, and D and trimming were inferred from the DNA. Seen here are roughly 55,000 clones, roughly 80% observed once, and the top ten hold under 2%. This CDR3 contains 16 residues. V was clipped by 0 bases and J by 2 bases, with 12 bases between them. Germline lookup yields CDR1 SGDLS and CDR2 YYNGEE. Material for sequencing was peripheral blood. This clonotype originated in a woman aged 55-69 years with acute or convalescent COVID-19. V is TRBV9 and J is TRBJ2-1, with D possibly TRBD2 on 6 matching bases. The CDR3 coding sequence is TGTGCCAGCAGCGTAGGGGAGCGGGCGACCTACAATGAGCAGTTCTTC. It translates to CASSVGERATYNEQFF. The variable domain in full, with the rest retrieved from reference TRBV9 and TRBJ2-1, is DSGVTQTPKHLITATGQRVTLRCSPRSGDLSVYWYQQSLDQGLQFLIQYYNGEERAKGNILERFSAQQFPDLHSELNLSSLELGDSALYFCASSVGERATYNEQFFGPGTRLTVL.